This T cell receptor (beta chain) was sequenced in a study of T cells after yellow fever vaccination. About the study: Preparation of the low-cell-number fractions used SMART-Seq v4 Ultra Low Input.

Study findings and constraints: Researchers cautioned that FACS-sorted repertoires could harbor abundant clonotypes contaminating from the bulk population. Researchers noted that a small share of clonotypes showed up in both CD4 and CD8 compartments. Weaker overall was a secondary response that nonetheless peaked faster, on day 5 versus 15.

For this clonotype: Its antigen remains unknown.

Germline assignment: CDR1 ENHRY and CDR2 SYGVKD. CDR3 length: 13 residues. V lost 7 bases to trimming and J lost 0 bases, with 9 bases between them. Each CDR3 protein is one row after TCRdb ran MiXCR on the 5' RACE reads. The table lists about 330,000 distinct CDR3 sequences, roughly 4.3% of them singletons, with approximately 25% in the top ten. The sample here was PBMCs, taken 5 days after the yellow fever booster vaccination. The V and J genes are TRBV10-3 and TRBJ2-5; D perhaps matches TRBD1 (6 bases). This TCR came from a man aged 18 to 35 who received the YFV17D yellow fever vaccine. CDR3 in DNA: TGTGCCATCAAAGGGGACAACCAAGAGACCCAGTACTTC. It yields the protein CAIKGDNQETQYF.